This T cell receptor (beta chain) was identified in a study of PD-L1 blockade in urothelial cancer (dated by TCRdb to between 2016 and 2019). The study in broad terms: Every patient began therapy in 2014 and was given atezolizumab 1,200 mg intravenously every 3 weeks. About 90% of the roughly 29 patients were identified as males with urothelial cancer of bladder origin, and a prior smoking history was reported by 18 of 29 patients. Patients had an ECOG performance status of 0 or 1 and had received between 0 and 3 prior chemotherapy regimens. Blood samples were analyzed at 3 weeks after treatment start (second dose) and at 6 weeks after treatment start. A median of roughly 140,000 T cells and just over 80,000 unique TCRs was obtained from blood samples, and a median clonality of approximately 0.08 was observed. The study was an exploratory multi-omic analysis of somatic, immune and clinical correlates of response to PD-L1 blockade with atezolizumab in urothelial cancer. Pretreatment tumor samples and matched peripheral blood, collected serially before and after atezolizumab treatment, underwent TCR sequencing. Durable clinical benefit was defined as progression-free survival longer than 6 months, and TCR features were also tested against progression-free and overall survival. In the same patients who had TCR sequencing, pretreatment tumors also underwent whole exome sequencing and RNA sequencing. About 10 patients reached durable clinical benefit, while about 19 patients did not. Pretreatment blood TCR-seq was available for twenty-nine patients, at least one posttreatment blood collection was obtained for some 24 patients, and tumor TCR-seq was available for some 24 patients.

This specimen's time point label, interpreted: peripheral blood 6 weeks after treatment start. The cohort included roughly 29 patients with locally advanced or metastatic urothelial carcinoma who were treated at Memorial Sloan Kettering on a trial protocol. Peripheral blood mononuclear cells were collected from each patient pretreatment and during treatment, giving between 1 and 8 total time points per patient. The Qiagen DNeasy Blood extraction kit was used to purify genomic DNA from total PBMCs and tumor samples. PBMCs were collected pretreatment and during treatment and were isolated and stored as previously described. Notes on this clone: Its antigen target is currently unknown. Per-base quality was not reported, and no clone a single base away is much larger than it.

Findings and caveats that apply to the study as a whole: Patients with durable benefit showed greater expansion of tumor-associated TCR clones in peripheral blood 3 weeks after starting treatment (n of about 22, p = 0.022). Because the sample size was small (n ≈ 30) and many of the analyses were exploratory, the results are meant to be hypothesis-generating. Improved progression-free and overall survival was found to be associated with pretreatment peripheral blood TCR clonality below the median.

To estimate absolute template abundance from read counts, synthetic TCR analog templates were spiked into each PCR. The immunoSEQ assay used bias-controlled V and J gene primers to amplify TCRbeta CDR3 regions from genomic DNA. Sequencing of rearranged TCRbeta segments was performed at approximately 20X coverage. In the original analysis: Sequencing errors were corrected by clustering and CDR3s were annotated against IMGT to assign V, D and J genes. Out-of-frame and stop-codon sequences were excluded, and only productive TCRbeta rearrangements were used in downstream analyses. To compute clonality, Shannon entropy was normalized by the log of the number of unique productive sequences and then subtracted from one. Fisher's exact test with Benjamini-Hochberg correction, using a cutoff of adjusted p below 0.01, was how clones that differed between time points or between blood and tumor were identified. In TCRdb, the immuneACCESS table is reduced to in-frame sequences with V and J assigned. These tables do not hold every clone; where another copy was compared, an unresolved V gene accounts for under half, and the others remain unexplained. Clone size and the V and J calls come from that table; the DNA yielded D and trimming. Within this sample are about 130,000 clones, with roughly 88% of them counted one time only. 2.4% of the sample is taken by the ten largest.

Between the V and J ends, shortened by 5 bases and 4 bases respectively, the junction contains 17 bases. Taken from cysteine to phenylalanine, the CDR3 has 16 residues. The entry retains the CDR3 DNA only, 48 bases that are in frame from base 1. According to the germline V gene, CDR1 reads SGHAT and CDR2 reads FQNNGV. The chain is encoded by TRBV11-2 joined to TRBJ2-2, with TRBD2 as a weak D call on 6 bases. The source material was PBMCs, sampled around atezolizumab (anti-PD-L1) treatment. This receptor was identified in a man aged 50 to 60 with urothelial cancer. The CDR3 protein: CASSISSVGITGELFF. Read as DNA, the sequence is TGTGCCAGCAGCATATCTAGCGTGGGGATCACCGGGGAGCTGTTTTTT. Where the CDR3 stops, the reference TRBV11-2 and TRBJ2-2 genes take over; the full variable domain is EAGVAQSPRYKIIEKRQSVAFWCNPISGHATLYWYQQILGQGPKLLIQFQNNGVVDDSQLPKDRFSAERLKGVDSTLKIQPAKLEDSAVYLCASSISSVGITGELFFGEGSRLTVL.